A single sample is the source of the 28 T cell receptor beta chains below, sequenced in a study of T cell responses to AZD1222 COVID-19 vaccine. Clones were read by immunoSEQ multiplex PCR, and TCRdb kept only the in-frame ones, dropping some. Among approximately 100,000 clones listed, about 89% were seen once. Sequenced material: peripheral blood, taken on day 0 of AZD1222 vaccination. The receptors stem from an adult in good health.

V usage is TRBV7-9 and J usage is TRBJ1-5; the D gene is possibly TRBD1 (5 bases). Germline-derived CDR1 and CDR2 are SEHNR and FQNEAQ (reference sequence). The CDR3 is 12 amino acids. Trimming cost V 2 bases and J 7 bases, with 6 bases left between them. The CDR3 loop is CASSLRGQPQHF. The CDR3 DNA is TGTGCCAGCAGCTTACGGGGCCAGCCCCAGCATTTT. Filled out from reference TRBV7-9 and TRBJ1-5, the complete variable domain reads DTGVSQNPRHKITKRGQNVTFRCDPISEHNRLYWYRQTLGQGPEFLTYFQNEAQLEKSRLLSDRFSAERPKGSFSTLEIQRTEQGDSAMYLCASSLRGQPQHFGDGTRLSIL.

The chain links TRBV28 to TRBJ2-4; 7 bases align to TRBD1. CDR1 and CDR2 from the germline V gene are MDHEN and SYDVKM. This CDR3 comprises 15 residues. Unmatched junction bases numbered 12, after V lost 7 bases and J lost 6 bases. CDR3 in amino acids: CASTPQGVAGNIQYF. CDR3 DNA sequence: TGTGCCAGCACGCCTCAGGGGGTAGCAGGAAACATTCAGTACTTC.

J is TRBJ2-7 and V is TRBV18; 12 nucleotides align to TRBD2. This CDR3 contains 15 residues. The germline CDR1 and CDR2 sequences are KGHSH and LQKENI. V lost 4 bases, J lost 2 bases, and 3 bases stayed unmatched. The CDR3 spells CASSLGLAGTYEQYF. The CDR3 DNA is TGTGCCAGCTCACTCGGACTAGCGGGAACCTACGAGCAGTACTTC.

On this clone itself: Other DNA sequences in the sample encode the same CDR3. This sequence joins TRBV11-3 and TRBJ2-5, with a weak D call TRBD1 (7 bases). Per germline, CDR1 SGHNT and CDR2 YENEEA. The CDR3 has 13 amino acids. V was pared by 5 bases and J by 2 bases, with 9 bases between. The CDR3, as DNA: TGTGCCAGCAGCCCAGGGGGGCAAGAGACCCAGTACTTC. This gives the protein CASSPGGQETQYF.

The gene calls are TRBV6-5 and TRBJ2-5; 7 nucleotides align to TRBD2. Germline CDR1 MNHEY, CDR2 SVGAGI. The V gene end was trimmed by 5 bases and the J gene end by 5 bases; junction bases not matched to a gene: 8. The CDR3 is 14 residues long. CDR3 in amino acids: CASSTSAGEETQYF. The CDR3 bases are TGTGCCAGCAGTACTAGCGCCGGTGAGGAGACCCAGTACTTC.

This clone is a singleton in its sample. The chain joins TRBV28 to TRBJ2-2; 13 nucleotides agree with TRBD2. V was clipped by 4 bases and J by 3 bases; unmatched bases: 8. Germline CDR1 reads MDHEN; CDR2 reads SYDVKM. CDR3 length: 18 residues. This CDR3 reads CASSSPKLAGGHTGELFF. The CDR3 DNA follows: TGTGCCAGCAGTTCCCCCAAACTAGCGGGAGGGCACACCGGGGAGCTGTTTTTT.

In its sample, this clone was seen once. V is TRBV27 and J is TRBJ2-7; the match to TRBD2 covers 9 bases. Germline assignment: CDR1 MNHEY and CDR2 SMNVEV (reference sequence). CDR3 length equals 15 residues. After removal of 7 bases from V and 5 bases from J, the junction contained 12 bases not matched to a gene. The CDR3 is CASNPVAGASNEQYF. Here the CDR3 DNA reads TGTGCCAGCAACCCGGTAGCGGGAGCTAGCAACGAGCAGTACTTC.

This clone occurred a few times. V usage is TRBV28 and J usage is TRBJ1-6; 10 bases align to TRBD1. The germline CDR1 and CDR2 sequences are MDHEN and SYDVKM. V lost 3 bases and J lost 2; bases outside the gene matches: 4. CDR3 length: 17 amino acids. For the CDR3, the DNA is TGTGCCAGCAGTTTTTTGACAGGGGGCCCCTATAATTCACCCCTCCACTTT. It yields the protein CASSFLTGGPYNSPLHF.

V gene TRBV11-3 combines with J gene TRBJ2-2, with TRBD1 identical over 8 bases. The CDR3 totals 18 residues. The V segment lost 3 bases and the J segment 1 base; nucleotides outside the gene matches: 10. The V gene's germline CDR1 is SGHNT and CDR2 YENEEA. In DNA form, the CDR3 reads TGTGCCAGCAGCTTCTTTCGGCAGGGGGCTTGGAACACCGGGGAGCTGTTTTTT. It translates to CASSFFRQGAWNTGELFF.

The genes are TRBV3-1 (or the pseudogene TRBV3-2) and TRBJ2-5, with D maybe TRBD2 (6 bases). This CDR3 spans 17 amino acids. CDR1 is LGHDT, CDR2 YNNKEL, per germline (reference sequence). V shed 0 bases and J shed 2 bases, with 16 bases lying between them. CDR3 nucleotide sequence: TGTGCCAGCAGCCAAGACGATCGGAGCGGGCTACAAGAGACCCAGTACTTC. It yields the protein CASSQDDRSGLQETQYF.

This chain links TRBV28 with TRBJ1-1; D gene unclear. Germline CDR1 is MDHEN and CDR2 is SYDVKM. This CDR3 contains 12 residues. Trimming took off 3 bases at V and 4 bases at J, with 6 bases between the two ends. DNA of the CDR3: TGTGCCAGCAGTTTTCGGAGCACTGAAGCTTTCTTT. This gives the protein CASSFRSTEAFF.

The chain couples TRBV10-3 to TRBJ1-6; D not resolved. V lost 2 bases to trimming and J lost 7 bases, with 15 bases between them. This CDR3 spans 16 amino acids. Per the germline V gene, CDR1 is ENHRY and CDR2 is SYGVKD. CDR3 residues: CAISEVQQAKNSPLHF. CDR3 nucleotide sequence: TGTGCCATCAGTGAGGTTCAGCAGGCGAAGAATTCACCCCTCCACTTT.

The chain recombines TRBV15 with TRBJ1-1, with 8 bases fitting TRBD1. CDR1 LNHNV and CDR2 YYDKDF come from the germline V gene (reference sequence). V lost 3 bases to trimming and J lost 1 base; unmatched junction nucleotides: 4. CDR3 length: 15 amino acids. The chain's CDR3 is CATSRGGTGNTEAFF. The CDR3 coding sequence is TGTGCCACCAGCAGGGGCGGGACAGGGAACACTGAAGCTTTCTTT.

The chain joins TRBV9 to TRBJ2-2; D is possibly TRBD1 (7 bases). CDR3 length equals 16 residues. Germline CDR1 reads SGDLS; CDR2 reads YYNGEE. Deletions cut 3 bases from V and 1 base from J, with 13 bases between. The CDR3 sequence: CASSGVRGVNTGELFF. The CDR3 DNA sequence: TGTGCCAGCAGCGGGGTCAGGGGGGTGAACACCGGGGAGCTGTTTTTT.

V and J are TRBV19 and TRBJ1-1; perhaps TRBD1 as D (6 bases). The germline V gene has CDR1 LNHDA and CDR2 SQIVND (reference sequence). The CDR3 totals 12 residues. The V gene lost 5 bases and the J gene lost 8 bases, with 12 bases spanning the gap. CDR3 loop: CASSPSGEEAFF. CDR3 in DNA: TGTGCCAGTAGTCCCTCAGGGGAGGAAGCTTTCTTT.

V gene TRBV28 combines with J gene TRBJ1-2; D gene uncertain. Germline V gene lookup returns CDR1 MDHEN and CDR2 SYDVKM. Trimming took 3 bases from V and 0 from J, leaving 8 bases between them. The CDR3 extends over 14 amino acids. CDR3 sequence (DNA): TGTGCCAGCAGTTTTTCGGGTGCTAACTATGGCTACACCTTC. This sequence encodes CASSFSGANYGYTF.

J is TRBJ1-2 and V is TRBV9, with D possibly being TRBD1 (5 bases). Germline V gene lookup returns CDR1 SGDLS and CDR2 YYNGEE. V was cut by 4 bases and J by 4 bases, with 14 bases left in between. CDR3 length equals 14 residues. The CDR3 sequence: CASSSTLGGYGYTF. Here the CDR3 DNA reads TGTGCCAGCAGCTCGACTCTCGGGGGCTATGGCTACACCTTC.

The rearrangement joins TRBV12-5 to TRBJ1-5; TRBD1 aligns across 8 bases. The CDR3 is 15 residues long. V dropped 3 bases and J dropped 3; count of bases not matched to a gene: 4. Germline V lookup: CDR1 LGHNT, CDR2 FRNRAP. CDR3 loop: CASGLGTGVNQPQHF. CDR3 coding DNA: TGTGCTAGTGGTTTAGGGACAGGAGTCAATCAGCCCCAGCATTTT.

The genes are TRBV28 and TRBJ2-7, with D unclear. This CDR3 has 14 amino acids. Germline CDR1 is MDHEN and CDR2 is SYDVKM. V shed 1 base and J shed 0 bases, with 7 bases lying between them. In DNA, the CDR3 is TGTGCCAGCAGTTTATTGGGCGGCTCCTACGAGCAGTACTTC. It encodes CASSLLGGSYEQYF.

This chain links TRBV30 with TRBJ2-7, with 10 bases fitting TRBD1. From germline, CDR1 is GTSNPN and CDR2 SVGIG (reference sequence). The CDR3 has 18 amino acids. J was trimmed by 0 bases and V by 1 base; bases with no gene match: 12. The CDR3 sequence: CAWSGQGASYPRSYEQYF. DNA for the CDR3: TGTGCCTGGAGTGGACAGGGGGCCTCCTATCCTCGCTCCTACGAGCAGTACTTC.

This chain uses TRBV25-1 with TRBJ2-1; 14 positions agree with TRBD2. The length of the CDR3 is 15 residues. The junction had 4 bases not matched to a gene; V was cut back by 4 bases and J by 8 bases. Looked up from germline, CDR1 is MGHDK and CDR2 is SYGVNS. DNA of the CDR3: TGTGCCAGCAGTGGCGGACTAGCGGGGGGTTATGAGCAGTTCTTC. Translation: CASSGGLAGGYEQFF. The whole variable domain, filled in from reference TRBV25-1 and TRBJ2-1, reads EADIYQTPRYLVIGTGKKITLECSQTMGHDKMYWYQQDPGMELHLIHYSYGVNSTEKGDLSSESTVSRIRTEHFPLTLESARPSHTSQYLCASSGGLAGGYEQFFGPGTRLTVL.

This chain joins TRBV5-6 and TRBJ1-4; TRBD1 is a possible D gene (5 bases). Trimming took 4 bases from V and 8 from J, leaving 18 bases between them. This CDR3 comprises 15 residues. Germline values: CDR1 SGHDT, CDR2 YYEEEE. The CDR3 DNA follows: TGTGCCAGCAGCATTACGGGACTAGGAGAGGAAAAACTGTTTTTT. This gives the protein CASSITGLGEEKLFF.

This chain uses TRBV6-4 with TRBJ2-7, with D possibly being TRBD1 (5 bases). The length of the CDR3 is 17 residues. Trimming left V 7 bases short and J 2 bases short, with 24 bases between. Germline CDR1 and CDR2: MRHNA and SNTAGT. This chain's CDR3 is CASMGPWAGSATYEQYF. The CDR3 DNA reads TGTGCCAGCATGGGTCCATGGGCAGGGTCCGCAACCTACGAGCAGTACTTC.

This clone was seen once. The CDR3 coding sequence is TGCGCCAGCAGCCAAGGGGGGACCGCCGGGTGGGATGGCTACACCTTC. This sequence encodes CASSQGGTAGWDGYTF. The chain carries TRBV4-1 and TRBJ1-2; perhaps TRBD1 as D (5 bases). The CDR3 extends over 16 amino acids. CDR1 MGHRA and CDR2 YSYEKL come from the germline V gene. Trimming took 1 base from V and 6 from J, leaving 18 bases between them.

The V gene is TRBV2, the J gene TRBJ1-3; D remains unclear. The CDR3 has 13 residues. Deletions cut 7 bases from V and 0 bases from J, with 7 bases between. CDR1 and CDR2 (germline): SNHLY, FYNNEI. The CDR3 reads CASTSVSGNTIYF. The CDR3 coding sequence is TGTGCCAGCACGTCCGTCTCTGGAAACACCATATATTTT.

The CDR3 loop is CAWSEPSGSLGELFF. In DNA form, the CDR3 reads TGTGCCTGGAGTGAACCTAGCGGGAGTCTCGGGGAGCTGTTTTTT. This rearrangement joins TRBV30 to TRBJ2-2, with 10 bases aligning to TRBD2. J lost 7 bases, V lost 1 base, and 6 bases had no gene match. Germline V gives CDR1 GTSNPN, CDR2 SVGIG (reference sequence). This CDR3 region has 15 residues.

This rearrangement joins TRBV19 to TRBJ1-5; the D is unclear. CDR1 and CDR2 (germline): LNHDA, SQIVND (reference sequence). The CDR3 consists of 13 residues. The V and J ends lost 0 bases and 7 bases respectively, with 7 bases between them. CDR3 sequence reads: CASSIEREQPQHF. CDR3 DNA: TGTGCCAGTAGTATAGAGCGCGAGCAGCCCCAGCATTTT.

This rearrangement joins TRBV5-6 to TRBJ1-2; 8 bases are a match to TRBD1. The germline CDR1 and CDR2 sequences are SGHDT and YYEEEE. Trimming cost V 0 bases and J 3 bases; bases outside gene matches: 10. The CDR3 spans 17 residues. CDR3 protein: CASSLATGGILDYGYTF. CDR3 coding DNA: TGTGCCAGCAGCTTGGCCACAGGGGGAATCCTAGACTATGGCTACACCTTC.